The rows below give T cell receptor beta chains drawn from one sample of a study of T cells in Graves' hyperthyroidism and ophthalmopathy. TCRdb re-called the multiplex PCR reads through MiXCR, storing one row per CDR3 protein. The table records fewer than 900,000 distinct CDR3 sequences, 18% of them present only once. Sequences were obtained from blood. These TCRs come from a woman between 45 and 65 years old with Graves' hyperthyroidism that later progressed to Graves' ophthalmopathy. CDR3s include the opening cysteine and the closing phenylalanine or tryptophan. The D gene is left open where the match is weak. The listing skips clone size in some rows; elsewhere it reads once, few, many or a size class.

J gene: TRBJ2-5
V gene: TRBV5-5
clone size: few
D gene: -
CDR3 DNA: TGTGCCAGCAGCTTGGACCACGTAAAAGAGACCCAGTACTTC
CDR3 protein: CASSLDHVKETQYF

J gene: TRBJ2-1
V gene: TRBV5-1
clone size: many
D gene: TRBD2
CDR3 DNA: TGCGCCAGCAGCTGGACACTAGCGGCCACCTACAATGAGCAGTTCTTC
CDR3 protein: CASSWTLAATYNEQFF

J gene: TRBJ2-1
V gene: TRBV7-9
clone size: many
D gene: TRBD2
CDR3 DNA: TGTGCCAGCAGCTTAGTGGCGGGGGGGCCGGTGAGTGAGCAGTTCTTC
CDR3 protein: CASSLVAGGPVSEQFF

J gene: TRBJ1-4
V gene: TRBV14
clone size: few
D gene: -
CDR3 DNA: TGTGCCAGCAGCCAAGATTTTGGCGGGACCTACCATGAAAAACTGTTTTTT
CDR3 protein: CASSQDFGGTYHEKLFF

J gene: TRBJ2-5
V gene: TRBV6-2/TRBV6-3
clone size: -
D gene: -
CDR3 DNA: TGTGCCAGCAGTTACACAGGGAAGGAGGCCCAGTACTTC
CDR3 protein: CASSYTGKEAQYF

J gene: TRBJ1-2
V gene: TRBV3-1
clone size: few
D gene: -
CDR3 DNA: TGTGCCAGCAGCCAAACTACTACAGGAAACTATGGCTACACCTTC
CDR3 protein: CASSQTTTGNYGYTF

J gene: TRBJ1-1
V gene: TRBV20-1
clone size: many
D gene: -
CDR3 DNA: TGCAGTGCTAGAGTGCTGGGAGACCCCACTGAAGCTTTCTTT
CDR3 protein: CSARVLGDPTEAFF

J gene: TRBJ2-3
V gene: TRBV10-3
clone size: -
D gene: TRBD2
CDR3 DNA: TGTGCCATCAGTGAGCCCACTAGCGGGGGAAGCACAGATACGCAGTATTTT
CDR3 protein: CAISEPTSGGSTDTQYF

J gene: TRBJ1-2
V gene: TRBV7-2
clone size: -
D gene: -
CDR3 DNA: TGTGCCAGCAGCCCCGGTTTTGATGGCTACACCTTC
CDR3 protein: CASSPGFDGYTF

J gene: TRBJ2-5
V gene: TRBV7-9
clone size: -
D gene: TRBD2
CDR3 DNA: TGTGCCAGCAGCAGACTAGCGGGGGGATCTCGGGAGACCCAGTACTTC
CDR3 protein: CASSRLAGGSRETQYF

J gene: TRBJ1-1
V gene: TRBV7-9
clone size: -
D gene: TRBD1
CDR3 DNA: TGTGCCAGCAGCTTCCGGACAGGACCGAACACTGAAGCTTTCTTT
CDR3 protein: CASSFRTGPNTEAFF

J gene: TRBJ2-3
V gene: TRBV5-5
clone size: -
D gene: -
CDR3 DNA: TGTGCCAGCAGCTTGGTAGTTACAACAGATACGCAGTATTTT
CDR3 protein: CASSLVVTTDTQYF

J gene: TRBJ2-3
V gene: TRBV3-1
clone size: -
D gene: TRBD1
CDR3 DNA: TGTGCCAGCAGCTTGGGACAGGTCCACACAGATACGCAGTATTTT
CDR3 protein: CASSLGQVHTDTQYF

J gene: TRBJ1-1
V gene: TRBV10-3
clone size: many
D gene: -
CDR3 DNA: TGTGCCATCAGTGAGTCGACGGGTCCGAACACTGAAGCTTTCTTT
CDR3 protein: CAISESTGPNTEAFF

J gene: TRBJ2-5
V gene: TRBV6-5
clone size: many
D gene: TRBD2
CDR3 DNA: TGTGCCAGCAGTTACCGGACTAGCCAAGAGACCCAGTACTTC
CDR3 protein: CASSYRTSQETQYF

J gene: TRBJ2-6
V gene: TRBV7-9
clone size: -
D gene: -
CDR3 DNA: TGTGCCAGCAGCGCCAGCAGCTCTGGGGCCAACGTCCTGACTTTC
CDR3 protein: CASSASSSGANVLTF

J gene: TRBJ2-7
V gene: TRBV4-2
clone size: few
D gene: TRBD2
CDR3 DNA: TGTGCCAGCAGCCAAGATCCGGCTAGCGGGACATACGAGCAGTACTTC
CDR3 protein: CASSQDPASGTYEQYF

J gene: TRBJ1-2
V gene: TRBV6-1
clone size: few
D gene: TRBD1
CDR3 DNA: TGTGCCAGCAAGTCGGCAGGGGGAGCGGCTAACTATGGCTACACCTTC
CDR3 protein: CASKSAGGAANYGYTF

J gene: TRBJ1-2
V gene: TRBV29-1
clone size: few
D gene: -
CDR3 DNA: TGCAGCGTTGCTTCTCGAACAGGAGGTTTGCAGAGCTACACCTTC
CDR3 protein: CSVASRTGGLQSYTF

J gene: TRBJ2-1
V gene: TRBV10-3
clone size: few
D gene: -
CDR3 DNA: TGTGCCATCAGCGTTCAGTGGAACGAATACAATGAGCAGTTCTTC
CDR3 protein: CAISVQWNEYNEQFF

J gene: TRBJ2-3
V gene: TRBV9
clone size: -
D gene: TRBD2
CDR3 DNA: TGTGCCAGCAGCGCTAGCGGGGGGGCGGATACGCAGTATTTT
CDR3 protein: CASSASGGADTQYF

J gene: TRBJ1-4
V gene: TRBV14
clone size: -
D gene: -
CDR3 DNA: TGTGCCAGCAGCCCTCTTGGGGCAGGGACTAATGAAAAACTGTTTTTT
CDR3 protein: CASSPLGAGTNEKLFF

J gene: TRBJ2-1
V gene: TRBV19
clone size: -
D gene: TRBD2
CDR3 DNA: TGTGCCAGTAGTCCTTTGGGACTAGCGGGGTTCGATGAGCAGTTCTTC
CDR3 protein: CASSPLGLAGFDEQFF

J gene: TRBJ1-4
V gene: TRBV19
clone size: -
D gene: -
CDR3 DNA: TGTGCCAGTGGGACCGCGACAGGCCACGTCCGGAATGAAAAACTGTTTTTT
CDR3 protein: CASGTATGHVRNEKLFF

J gene: TRBJ2-2
V gene: TRBV5-1
clone size: many
D gene: TRBD1
CDR3 DNA: TGCGCCAGCAGGGGGACAGGGTCCCCCGGGGAGCTGTTTTTT
CDR3 protein: CASRGTGSPGELFF

J gene: TRBJ1-1
V gene: TRBV2
clone size: many
D gene: -
CDR3 DNA: TGTGCCAGCCTAAGGATGAACACTGAAGCTTTCTTT
CDR3 protein: CASLRMNTEAFF

J gene: TRBJ2-5
V gene: TRBV7-3
clone size: few
D gene: -
CDR3 DNA: TGTGCCAGCAGCTTCTCCCAGGAAGAGACCCAGTACTTC
CDR3 protein: CASSFSQEETQYF

J gene: TRBJ1-6
V gene: TRBV10-3
clone size: many
D gene: TRBD1
CDR3 DNA: TGTGCCATCAAGGGGGGGGACAGAAATTCACCCCTCCACTTT
CDR3 protein: CAIKGGDRNSPLHF

J gene: TRBJ1-2
V gene: TRBV11-2
clone size: few
D gene: TRBD1
CDR3 DNA: TGTGCCAGCAGCCTTTCCGGGACAGGGCTTCACTATGGCTACACCTTC
CDR3 protein: CASSLSGTGLHYGYTF